The clone carrying this T cell receptor beta chain was detected only a few times. Antigen specificity is unknown. The sample comes from a study of T cells in Graves' hyperthyroidism and ophthalmopathy. In the study overall: Before any treatment, at initial diagnosis, peripheral blood was collected. Regarding the study as a whole: Stable hyperthyroidism was told apart from ophthalmopathy by a model built on 13 V-J features.

The TCR beta CDR3 regions underwent amplification using RNA transcripts as the source. In the first-round RT-PCR of the TCR CDR3, the HTBI primer set was used. TCRdb used MiXCR to reprocess the multiplex PCR reads, holding one entry per CDR3 protein. The table has under 400,000 distinct CDR3 sequences, 20% to 25% seen once; the top ten hold more than 60%. The CDR3 consists of 14 residues. V lost 4 bases to trimming and J lost 4 bases, with 14 bases between them. In germline, CDR1 is SGHDT, CDR2 YYEEEE. Graves' hyperthyroidism without ophthalmopathy progression within 18 months was termed stable. Sequencing was done on a sample of blood. The chain joins TRBV5-6 to TRBJ1-1; D gene ambiguous. The origin of this receptor is a man aged 50-60 years with Graves' hyperthyroidism. The CDR3 nucleotides are TGTGCCAGCAGCCCCCGAAGGGCGGGCACTGAAGCTTTCTTT. This sequence encodes CASSPRRAGTEAFF.